These T cell receptor beta chains were read from a single sample in a study of neurological immune-mediated disorders. TCRdb re-called the 5' RACE reads through MiXCR, storing one row per CDR3 protein. This table has just over 95,000 distinct CDR3 sequences, around 3.4% appearing once. The sample consisted of PBMCs. The receptors were sampled from a woman between 18 and 29 years old with multiple sclerosis. Each CDR3 is given with its conserved first and last residue. D genes are given only for firm matches. A clone size is listed for some rows: how often the clone was seen (once, few, many), or a class if it is expanded.

CDR3aa: CAISRSDRVHEQYF
CDR3nt: TGTGCCATCAGTCGCTCCGACAGGGTCCACGAGCAGTACTTC
abundance: many
v_gene: TRBV10-3
d_gene: TRBD1
j_gene: TRBJ2-7

CDR3aa: CASSQDGLLSGANVLTF
CDR3nt: TGTGCCAGCAGCCAAGATGGACTGCTTTCTGGGGCCAACGTCCTGACTTTC
abundance: many
v_gene: TRBV14
d_gene: .
j_gene: TRBJ2-6

CDR3aa: CASSPTSGGRREQYF
CDR3nt: TGTGCCAGCAGCCCCACTAGCGGGGGCAGGAGGGAGCAGTACTTC
abundance: many
v_gene: TRBV5-6
d_gene: TRBD2
j_gene: TRBJ2-7

CDR3aa: CASSERDSLWYGYTF
CDR3nt: TGTGCCAGCAGTGAACGGGACAGCCTTTGGTATGGCTACACCTTC
abundance: many
v_gene: TRBV6-1
d_gene: TRBD1
j_gene: TRBJ1-2

CDR3aa: CASRHRGRLSEQYF
CDR3nt: TGTGCCAGCAGGCACAGGGGGCGACTGTCCGAGCAGTACTTC
abundance: many
v_gene: TRBV5-8
d_gene: TRBD1
j_gene: TRBJ2-7

CDR3aa: CASSPVGGNTIYF
CDR3nt: TGTGCCAGCTCCCCGGTGGGTGGAAACACCATATATTTT
abundance: many
v_gene: TRBV27
d_gene: .
j_gene: TRBJ1-3

CDR3aa: CASSPGSGLLYNEQFF
CDR3nt: TGTGCCAGCAGTCCGGGGTCCGGGTTACTCTACAATGAGCAGTTCTTC
abundance: many
v_gene: TRBV12-3/TRBV12-4
d_gene: .
j_gene: TRBJ2-1

CDR3aa: CASSLVSGDSGNTIYF
CDR3nt: TGTGCCAGCAGCTTAGTGAGCGGAGACTCTGGAAACACCATATATTTT
abundance: many
v_gene: TRBV7-2
d_gene: .
j_gene: TRBJ1-3

CDR3aa: CSARDIGRGKETQYF
CDR3nt: TGCAGTGCTAGAGATATTGGGCGGGGAAAAGAGACCCAGTACTTC
abundance: many
v_gene: TRBV20-1
d_gene: .
j_gene: TRBJ2-5

CDR3aa: CAISADYSSEQYF
CDR3nt: TGTGCCATCAGTGCGGATTATTCGAGCGAGCAGTACTTC
abundance: many
v_gene: TRBV10-3
d_gene: .
j_gene: TRBJ2-7

CDR3aa: CSARDPSAGGPYEQYF
CDR3nt: TGCAGTGCTAGAGATCCCTCGGCGGGGGGACCCTACGAGCAGTACTTC
abundance: many
v_gene: TRBV20-1
d_gene: TRBD2
j_gene: TRBJ2-7

CDR3aa: CASSLAGLGNTEAFF
CDR3nt: TGCGCCAGCAGCTTAGCCGGCTTGGGGAACACTGAAGCTTTCTTT
abundance: many
v_gene: TRBV5-1
d_gene: .
j_gene: TRBJ1-1

CDR3aa: CASSGSGTGGPETQYF
CDR3nt: TGTGCCAGCAGTGGATCCGGGACAGGGGGCCCGGAGACCCAGTACTTC
abundance: many
v_gene: TRBV12-3/TRBV12-4
d_gene: TRBD1
j_gene: TRBJ2-5

CDR3aa: CASSTPAGGQETQYF
CDR3nt: TGTGCCAGTAGTACCCCTGCAGGGGGCCAAGAGACCCAGTACTTC
abundance: few
v_gene: TRBV19
d_gene: TRBD1
j_gene: TRBJ2-5

CDR3aa: CASSQHGGYEQYF
CDR3nt: TGTGCCAGCAGCCAACACGGGGGTTACGAGCAGTACTTC
abundance: .
v_gene: TRBV11-2
d_gene: .
j_gene: TRBJ2-7

CDR3aa: CAISRTGSTEAFF
CDR3nt: TGTGCCATCAGCCGGACGGGCTCCACTGAAGCTTTCTTT
abundance: .
v_gene: TRBV10-3
d_gene: .
j_gene: TRBJ1-1

CDR3aa: CASSLQRFYSNQPQHF
CDR3nt: TGTGCCAGCAGTTTGCAACGGTTCTATAGCAATCAGCCCCAGCATTTT
abundance: few
v_gene: TRBV28
d_gene: .
j_gene: TRBJ1-5

CDR3aa: CSARGLAYNEQFF
CDR3nt: TGCAGTGCTAGAGGGCTTGCCTACAATGAGCAGTTCTTC
abundance: medium-sized
v_gene: TRBV20-1
d_gene: .
j_gene: TRBJ2-1

CDR3aa: CASSRIENSTLNF
CDR3nt: TGTGCCAGCAGTAGGATCGAGAATTCAACCCTCAACTTT
abundance: .
v_gene: TRBV6-2/TRBV6-3
d_gene: .
j_gene: TRBJ1-6

CDR3aa: CASSPDRVGEKLFF
CDR3nt: TGTGCCAGCAGTCCGGACAGGGTCGGTGAAAAACTGTTTTTT
abundance: many
v_gene: TRBV6-5
d_gene: TRBD1
j_gene: TRBJ1-4

CDR3aa: CSARPDRERKLFF
CDR3nt: TGCAGTGCTAGGCCCGACAGGGAGAGAAAACTGTTTTTT
abundance: many
v_gene: TRBV20-1
d_gene: TRBD1
j_gene: TRBJ1-4

CDR3aa: CASSPGGTGQDTQYF
CDR3nt: TGCGCCAGCAGCCCCGGGGGGACAGGTCAAGATACGCAGTATTTT
abundance: .
v_gene: TRBV10-1
d_gene: .
j_gene: TRBJ2-3

CDR3aa: CASSLGSSRGRETQYF
CDR3nt: TGTGCCAGCAGCTTAGGGTCGAGTCGGGGTCGGGAGACCCAGTACTTC
abundance: many
v_gene: TRBV7-7
d_gene: .
j_gene: TRBJ2-5

CDR3aa: CASSYSKGHQPQHF
CDR3nt: TGTGCCAGCAGTTACTCGAAGGGGCATCAGCCCCAGCATTTT
abundance: many
v_gene: TRBV6-5
d_gene: .
j_gene: TRBJ1-5

CDR3aa: CASSFGGTQGTEAFF
CDR3nt: TGCGCCAGCAGCTTTGGTGGAACCCAAGGAACTGAAGCTTTCTTT
abundance: .
v_gene: TRBV5-1
d_gene: .
j_gene: TRBJ1-1

CDR3aa: CASSLPGTTNYGYTF
CDR3nt: TGTGCCAGCAGCCTGCCCGGGACAACTAACTATGGCTACACCTTC
abundance: many
v_gene: TRBV3-1
d_gene: .
j_gene: TRBJ1-2

CDR3aa: CASSPGAAVNTGELFF
CDR3nt: TGTGCCAGCAGCCCAGGGGCAGCAGTTAACACCGGGGAGCTGTTTTTT
abundance: many
v_gene: TRBV7-2
d_gene: .
j_gene: TRBJ2-2

CDR3aa: CASRPHFGGHTEAFF
CDR3nt: TGTGCCAGCAGACCTCATTTTGGGGGGCACACTGAAGCTTTCTTT
abundance: many
v_gene: TRBV12-3/TRBV12-4
d_gene: .
j_gene: TRBJ1-1

CDR3aa: CASSLAGQDLGYTF
CDR3nt: TGCGCCAGCAGCTTGGCGGGACAGGATCTTGGCTACACCTTC
abundance: many
v_gene: TRBV5-1
d_gene: TRBD1
j_gene: TRBJ1-2

CDR3aa: CSASYRWANTEAFF
CDR3nt: TGCAGTGCTAGTTATCGCTGGGCGAACACTGAAGCTTTCTTT
abundance: many
v_gene: TRBV20-1
d_gene: .
j_gene: TRBJ1-1

CDR3aa: CASRPDTDTQYF
CDR3nt: TGCGCCAGCAGACCCGACACAGATACGCAGTATTTT
abundance: many
v_gene: TRBV10-2
d_gene: .
j_gene: TRBJ2-3

CDR3aa: CASSPTQGQRLNEQFF
CDR3nt: TGTGCCAGTAGCCCCACCCAGGGACAGAGGCTCAATGAGCAGTTCTTC
abundance: many
v_gene: TRBV19
d_gene: TRBD1
j_gene: TRBJ2-1

CDR3aa: CASSLAGTSTTEAFF
CDR3nt: TGCGCCAGCAGCTTGGCCGGGACATCGACCACTGAAGCTTTCTTT
abundance: many
v_gene: TRBV5-1
d_gene: .
j_gene: TRBJ1-1

CDR3aa: CASSLEAGAGELFF
CDR3nt: TGTGCCAGCAGCTTAGAAGCGGGTGCCGGGGAGCTGTTTTTT
abundance: many
v_gene: TRBV11-2
d_gene: .
j_gene: TRBJ2-2

CDR3aa: CASSLARASNSPLHF
CDR3nt: TGTGCCAGCAGTTTAGCGCGCGCCAGCAATTCACCCCTCCACTTT
abundance: many
v_gene: TRBV12-3/TRBV12-4
d_gene: .
j_gene: TRBJ1-6

CDR3aa: CASSPRAGGYEQFF
CDR3nt: TGTGCCAGTAGCCCCCGAGCGGGAGGATATGAGCAGTTCTTC
abundance: many
v_gene: TRBV19
d_gene: TRBD2
j_gene: TRBJ2-1

CDR3aa: CASSLVPGLAGPPLEQYF
CDR3nt: TGCGCCAGCAGCTTGGTCCCGGGACTAGCGGGTCCCCCCCTCGAGCAGTACTTC
abundance: many
v_gene: TRBV5-1
d_gene: TRBD2
j_gene: TRBJ2-7

CDR3aa: CAISENQAGIPEAFF
CDR3nt: TGTGCCATCAGCGAAAACCAGGCGGGGATCCCTGAAGCTTTCTTT
abundance: many
v_gene: TRBV10-3
d_gene: .
j_gene: TRBJ1-1

CDR3aa: CASSLGRGNEPQHF
CDR3nt: TGTGCCAGCAGCTTAGGTCGGGGCAACGAGCCCCAGCATTTT
abundance: many
v_gene: TRBV7-6
d_gene: .
j_gene: TRBJ1-5

CDR3aa: CASSGTPPGNQPQHF
CDR3nt: TGTGCCAGTAGTGGGACGCCTCCGGGGAATCAGCCCCAGCATTTT
abundance: many
v_gene: TRBV19
d_gene: .
j_gene: TRBJ1-5

CDR3aa: CASRRGNGYTF
CDR3nt: TGTGCCAGCAGGAGGGGCAATGGCTACACCTTC
abundance: many
v_gene: TRBV12-3/TRBV12-4
d_gene: .
j_gene: TRBJ1-2

CDR3aa: CASSWTSGGYEQYF
CDR3nt: TGCGCCAGCAGCTGGACTAGCGGGGGATACGAGCAGTACTTC
abundance: many
v_gene: TRBV5-1
d_gene: TRBD2
j_gene: TRBJ2-7

CDR3aa: CASSLELPSTDTQYF
CDR3nt: TGCGCCAGCAGCTTGGAACTCCCTAGCACAGATACGCAGTATTTT
abundance: many
v_gene: TRBV5-1
d_gene: .
j_gene: TRBJ2-3

CDR3aa: CSARENRVGQVETQYF
CDR3nt: TGCAGTGCTAGAGAAAACAGGGTTGGGCAGGTAGAGACCCAGTACTTC
abundance: many
v_gene: TRBV20-1
d_gene: .
j_gene: TRBJ2-5

CDR3aa: CSARISEGTNTEAFF
CDR3nt: TGCAGTGCTAGAATTTCGGAGGGGACTAACACTGAAGCTTTCTTT
abundance: many
v_gene: TRBV20-1
d_gene: .
j_gene: TRBJ1-1

CDR3aa: CASRPPGTPNEKLFF
CDR3nt: TGTGCCAGCAGGCCCCCAGGGACCCCTAATGAAAAACTGTTTTTT
abundance: many
v_gene: TRBV6-5
d_gene: .
j_gene: TRBJ1-4

CDR3aa: CAISEREGYEQYF
CDR3nt: TGTGCCATCTCGGAGCGGGAAGGCTACGAGCAGTACTTC
abundance: many
v_gene: TRBV10-3
d_gene: TRBD2
j_gene: TRBJ2-7

CDR3aa: CASSQYNRVAGELFF
CDR3nt: TGCGCCAGCAGCCAGTACAACAGGGTGGCCGGGGAGCTGTTTTTT
abundance: medium-sized
v_gene: TRBV4-1
d_gene: .
j_gene: TRBJ2-2

CDR3aa: CASSVGAGTFQETQYF
CDR3nt: TGTGCCAGCAGCGTAGGGGCAGGGACCTTCCAAGAGACCCAGTACTTC
abundance: many
v_gene: TRBV9
d_gene: .
j_gene: TRBJ2-5

CDR3aa: CASSSGIAGGGPPRQETQYF
CDR3nt: TGTGCCAGCAGTTCCGGGATAGCGGGGGGTGGCCCTCCGCGACAAGAGACCCAGTACTTC
abundance: few
v_gene: TRBV6-6
d_gene: TRBD2
j_gene: TRBJ2-5

CDR3aa: CASREGRYLNTEAFF
CDR3nt: TGTGCCAGCAGGGAGGGGAGGTATCTGAACACTGAAGCTTTCTTT
abundance: .
v_gene: TRBV6-1
d_gene: .
j_gene: TRBJ1-1

CDR3aa: CASSLGTGGALNTEAFF
CDR3nt: TGCGCCAGCAGCTTAGGGACAGGAGGGGCCCTGAACACTGAAGCTTTCTTT
abundance: many
v_gene: TRBV5-1
d_gene: TRBD1
j_gene: TRBJ1-1

CDR3aa: CASSIVGSYNSPLHF
CDR3nt: TGTGCCAGTAGTATTGTCGGCTCCTATAATTCACCCCTCCACTTT
abundance: few
v_gene: TRBV19
d_gene: .
j_gene: TRBJ1-6

CDR3aa: CAISDPTGLGNEQFF
CDR3nt: TGTGCCATCAGTGACCCGACGGGTTTGGGGAATGAGCAGTTCTTC
abundance: many
v_gene: TRBV10-3
d_gene: .
j_gene: TRBJ2-1